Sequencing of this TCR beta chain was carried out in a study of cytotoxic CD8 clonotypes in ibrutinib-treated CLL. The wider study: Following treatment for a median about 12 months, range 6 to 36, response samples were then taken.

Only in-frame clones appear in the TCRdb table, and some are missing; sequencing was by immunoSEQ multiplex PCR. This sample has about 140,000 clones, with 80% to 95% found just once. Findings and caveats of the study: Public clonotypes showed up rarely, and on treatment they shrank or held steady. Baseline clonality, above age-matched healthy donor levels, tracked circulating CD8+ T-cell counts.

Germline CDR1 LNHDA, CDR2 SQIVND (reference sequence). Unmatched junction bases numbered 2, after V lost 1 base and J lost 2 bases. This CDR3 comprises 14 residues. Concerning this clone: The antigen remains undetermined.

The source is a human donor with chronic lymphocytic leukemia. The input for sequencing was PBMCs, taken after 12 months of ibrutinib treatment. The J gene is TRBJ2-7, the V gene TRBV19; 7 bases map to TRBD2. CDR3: CASSIAGGPYEQYF. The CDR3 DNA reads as TGTGCCAGTAGTATAGCGGGAGGACCCTACGAGCAGTACTTC. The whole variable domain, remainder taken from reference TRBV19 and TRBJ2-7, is DGGITQSPKYLFRKEGQNVTLSCEQNLNHDAMYWYRQDPGQGLRLIYYSQIVNDFQKGDIAEGYSVSREKKESFPLTVTSAQKNPTAFYLCASSIAGGPYEQYFGPGTRLTVT.